These 2 T cell receptor beta chains were sequenced from one sample in a study of blood T cell repertoires in COVID-19. The table came from immunoSEQ multiplex PCR; TCRdb's copy has only in-frame clones and leaves some out. The data hold about 400,000 clones, with approximately 88% observed a single time. The specimen sequenced was PBMCs or T cells enriched from blood (not recorded which). All receptors come from a middle-aged woman with acute COVID-19.

This clone came up once. V is TRBV19 and J is TRBJ1-3; D unclear. This CDR3 is built from 11 residues. The germline gives CDR1 LNHDA, CDR2 SQIVND (reference sequence). V lost 7 bases and J lost 4, with 5 bases in between. The CDR3 loop reads CASILGNTIYF. CDR3 DNA: TGTGCCAGTATATTGGGAAACACCATATATTTT.

In the case of this clone: A junction end diverges from the germline sequence, so it may reflect a read error. This chain's CDR3 is CASRLAKGQGNEAFF. The CDR3 DNA sequence: TGTGCCAGCAGATTAGCTAAGGGACAGGGGAATGAAGCTTTCTTT. This chain joins TRBV7-9 and TRBJ1-1, with TRBD1 identical over 10 bases. The CDR3 contains 15 residues. Germline CDR1 reads SEHNR; CDR2 reads FQNEAQ (reference sequence).